This is a list of T cell receptor beta chains from one sample in a study of cytomegalovirus exposure and HLA in healthy donors. TCRdb keeps only in-frame clones here, not all; method: immunoSEQ multiplex PCR. The sample carries roughly 250,000 clones, approximately 84% recorded once. Sequenced sample: PBMCs. The origin of the receptors is a woman younger than 45 in good health and CMV-seropositive. Both conserved end residues are part of each CDR3. The D gene is left open where the match is weak. A clone size is listed for some rows: how often the clone was seen (once, few, many), or a class if it is expanded.

>TRBJ1-5|TRBV2|.|.
CASSEAGTRNQPQHF
TGTGCCAGCAGTGAAGCGGGGACACGGAATCAGCCCCAGCATTTT
>TRBJ2-7|TRBV10-2|.|TRBD2
CASGGLAGETLEQYF
TGCGCCAGCGGTGGACTAGCGGGAGAAACCCTCGAGCAGTACTTC
>TRBJ1-1|TRBV10-3|.|.
CAISGLTSTEAFF
TGTGCCATTTCGGGACTAACAAGCACTGAAGCTTTCTTT
>TRBJ2-1|TRBV5-1|.|.
CASNNILFGMSYNEQFF
TGCGCCAGCAACAACATACTTTTCGGGATGTCCTACAATGAGCAGTTCTTC
>TRBJ2-5|TRBV11-2|.|TRBD1
CASSLVQGARGKTQYF
TGTGCCAGCAGCTTAGTTCAGGGGGCGCGGGGAAAGACCCAGTACTTC
>TRBJ2-4|TRBV5-8|.|.
CASSLGTALAKNIQYF
TGTGCCAGCAGCTTAGGAACAGCACTAGCCAAAAACATTCAGTACTTC
>TRBJ2-2|TRBV11-3|.|.
CASSSGVQRFGELFF
TGTGCCAGCAGCTCAGGGGTACAGCGGTTCGGGGAGCTGTTTTTT
>TRBJ1-1|TRBV5-1|few|.
CASSLAGRGAFF
TGCGCCAGCAGCTTGGCAGGGCGAGGAGCTTTCTTT
>TRBJ1-5|TRBV5-1|.|TRBD1
CASSPGGPDQPQHF
TGCGCCAGCAGTCCAGGGGGGCCTGATCAGCCCCAGCATTTT
>TRBJ2-5|TRBV7-6|.|.
CASSSDSQGTQYF
TGTGCCAGCAGCTCTGACAGCCAAGGGACCCAGTACTTC
>TRBJ2-3|TRBV2|.|.
CASLATSTDTQYF
TGTGCCAGCCTTGCCACTAGCACAGATACGCAGTATTTT
>TRBJ2-7|TRBV7-9|.|TRBD1
CASSLVEGALTYEQYF
TGTGCCAGCAGCTTAGTTGAGGGGGCGCTTACCTACGAGCAGTACTTC